The 18 T cell receptor beta chains presented below share a single source sample, sequenced in a study of OX40 agonist ivuxolimab in advanced cancers. TCRdb's table, derived via immunoSEQ multiplex PCR, lists solely in-frame clones and lacks some. The sample shows approximately 90,000 clones, 85% to 90% of them seen only once. The specimen was CD4+ or CD8+ T cells sorted from blood, collected in a trial of the OX40 agonist ivuxolimab. Source of these receptors: an adult with an advanced solid tumor such as melanoma, head and neck, liver or kidney cancer.

This sequence joins TRBV4-3 and TRBJ2-2; 12 positions match TRBD1. The CDR3 loop spans 19 amino acids. The germline V gene has CDR1 LGHNA and CDR2 YSLEER. The J segment lost 4 bases and the V segment lost 0 bases, leaving 9 bases of the junction unmatched. The CDR3, as DNA: TGCGCCAGCAGCCAAGACCCCCCTGGGACAGGGGGCTTCACCGGGGAGCTGTTTTTT. As protein: CASSQDPPGTGGFTGELFF.

This clone occurred once. The rearrangement joins TRBV18 to TRBJ2-1, with a tentative D call TRBD1 (5 bases). The CDR3 is made up of 14 amino acids. Germline CDR1 reads KGHSH; CDR2 reads LQKENI. Trimming stripped 5 bases from V and 4 bases from J, with 12 bases between. The CDR3 nucleotides read TGTGCCAGCTCAGCCGACAGTAATTACAATGAGCAGTTCTTC. This translates into CASSADSNYNEQFF.

The rearrangement joins TRBV19 to TRBJ1-3; TRBD1 might be the D (6 bases). The V gene's germline CDR1 is LNHDA and CDR2 SQIVND (reference sequence). V was pared by 6 bases and J by 0 bases, with 12 bases between. CDR3 length: 15 amino acids. CDR3 DNA sequence: TGTGCCAGTAGAAGGACAGCGGACTCTGGAAACACCATATATTTT. It translates to CASRRTADSGNTIYF. The full variable domain, its missing parts supplied by reference TRBV19 and TRBJ1-3, is DGGITQSPKYLFRKEGQNVTLSCEQNLNHDAMYWYRQDPGQGLRLIYYSQIVNDFQKGDIAEGYSVSREKKESFPLTVTSAQKNPTAFYLCASRRTADSGNTIYFGEGSWLTVV.

This chain uses TRBV5-3 with TRBJ1-5, with 8 bases identical to TRBD1. TRBV5-3 counts as an open reading frame of uncertain function. The CDR3 is 13 amino acids. The trim removed 4 bases at V and 7 bases at J, leaving 4 bases unmatched. CDR3 region: CARSRQGNQPQHF. The CDR3 DNA reads TGTGCCAGAAGCCGACAGGGGAACCAGCCCCAGCATTTT.

This clone was seen once. This rearrangement joins TRBV4-3 to TRBJ2-5; 7 bases are a match to TRBD1. V lost 2 bases, J lost 5 bases, and 8 bases stayed unmatched. Germline assignment: CDR1 LGHNA and CDR2 YSLEER. The CDR3 length is 15 residues. The CDR3 nucleotides read TGCGCCAGCAGCCAATTCCGGGACAGTGGGGAGACCCAGTACTTC. It codes for CASSQFRDSGETQYF.

This chain joins TRBV7-2 and TRBJ1-2; D ambiguous. Germline assignment: CDR1 SGHTA and CDR2 FQGNSA. CDR3 size: 14 residues. With 1 base removed from V and 4 bases from J, the gap between germline ends came to 10 bases. The chain's CDR3 is CASSLGAGIYGYTF. CDR3 DNA: TGTGCCAGCAGCTTAGGGGCGGGGATCTATGGCTACACCTTC.

The CDR3 coding sequence is TGTGCCAGCAGTTACTCGTCGAGGCAGTACTTC. Residues: CASSYSSRQYF. V gene TRBV6-6 combines with J gene TRBJ2-7; D gene unclear. The CDR3 covers 11 residues. V was trimmed by 0 bases and J by 9 bases, leaving 6 bases between them. Per germline, CDR1 MNHNY and CDR2 SVGAGI (reference sequence).

The gene calls are TRBV5-4 and TRBJ2-2, with TRBD2 identical over 11 bases. CDR3 length: 16 residues. Germline values: CDR1 SGHNT, CDR2 YYREEE (reference sequence). Trimming at V came to 3 bases and at J to 5 bases, leaving 6 bases not matched to a gene. CDR3: CASSSGLAGGTGELFF. DNA for the CDR3: TGTGCCAGCAGCTCCGGACTAGCGGGCGGTACCGGGGAGCTGTTTTTT. Full variable domain (missing parts from reference TRBV5-4 and TRBJ2-2): ETGVTQSPTHLIKTRGQQVTLRCSSQSGHNTVSWYQQALGQGPQFIFQYYREEENGRGNFPPRFSGLQFPNYSSELNVNALELDDSALYLCASSSGLAGGTGELFFGEGSRLTVL.

This clone was seen repeatedly, ten times or more. V gene TRBV30 combines with J gene TRBJ1-2; 8 nucleotides agree with TRBD1. V was clipped by 2 bases and J by 7 bases; unmatched bases: 6. There are 13 residues in the CDR3. Germline V gene sequence: CDR1 GTSNPN, CDR2 SVGIG (reference sequence). This CDR3 reads CAWSLDRAFGYTF. The DNA for the CDR3 is TGTGCCTGGAGTTTGGACAGGGCGTTTGGCTACACCTTC.

The V gene is TRBV7-9, the J gene TRBJ2-2, with D possibly being TRBD2 (5 bases). This CDR3 is built from 14 residues. With 7 bases removed from V and 4 bases from J, the gap between germline ends came to 13 bases. Germline assignment: CDR1 SEHNR and CDR2 FQNEAQ (reference sequence). The CDR3 coding sequence is TGTGCCAGCATCCCCGGGCGGGCCACCGGGGAGCTGTTTTTT. This encodes CASIPGRATGELFF.

Written as DNA, the CDR3 is TGCAGTCCGGGACAGGGGGTGTCTCGGTTCTTC. Translating it yields CSPGQGVSRFF. The chain links TRBV20-1 to TRBJ2-1; TRBD1 aligns across 11 bases. The V gene's germline CDR1 is DFQATT and CDR2 SNEGSKA (reference sequence). The CDR3 is 11 residues long. The junction had 9 bases not matched to a gene; V was cut back by 8 bases and J by 15 bases.

To note about this clone: Other DNA sequences from this sample encode an identical CDR3 as well. This chain connects TRBV6-5 to TRBJ1-2; 9 bases line up with TRBD1. Germline V lookup: CDR1 MNHEY, CDR2 SVGAGI. J was trimmed by 2 bases and V by 4 bases; bases with no gene match: 5. There are 15 residues in the CDR3. The CDR3 protein is CASSSPGQGNYGYTF. Written as DNA, the CDR3 is TGTGCCAGCAGTTCTCCAGGACAGGGGAACTATGGCTACACCTTC.

The rearrangement uses TRBV7-2 and TRBJ1-2, with D possibly matching TRBD1 (6 bases). Germline V gives CDR1 SGHTA, CDR2 FQGNSA. V lost 2 bases, J lost 5 bases, and 9 bases lay in between. This CDR3 has 13 amino acids. The CDR3 coding sequence is TGTGCCAGCAGCTTAAGGGGGGCGTATGGCTACACCTTC. It is translated as CASSLRGAYGYTF.

This clone was observed a few times. V usage is TRBV6-5 and J usage is TRBJ1-2; D is unresolved. Germline loops: CDR1 MNHEY, CDR2 SVGAGI. V was trimmed by 1 base and J by 5 bases, leaving 14 bases between them. The length of the CDR3 is 15 residues. CDR3 sequence reads: CASSYWTDNAYGYTF. CDR3 DNA sequence: TGTGCCAGCAGTTACTGGACTGACAATGCTTATGGCTACACCTTC.

The V call is TRBV4-3, the J call TRBJ2-2; possible D gene TRBD1, 5 bases. CDR1 and CDR2 (germline): LGHNA, YSLEER. The CDR3 length is 15 residues. The ends were cut back, 1 base at V and 3 bases at J, with 9 bases in the middle. CDR3 loop: CASSQVRDYTGELFF. The CDR3 nucleotides read TGCGCCAGCAGCCAAGTCAGGGATTACACCGGGGAGCTGTTTTTT.

V is TRBV9 and J is TRBJ1-5; 7 bases agree with TRBD1. J gave up 7 bases and V 0 bases, and 7 bases lay outside the gene matches. Germline V lookup: CDR1 SGDLS, CDR2 YYNGEE. The CDR3 length is 15 residues. This chain's CDR3 is CASSVGGTDTQPQHF. In DNA form, the CDR3 reads TGTGCCAGCAGCGTAGGGGGGACAGACACACAGCCCCAGCATTTT.

The rearrangement joins TRBV6-5 to TRBJ1-1; no clear D. Germline CDR1 reads MNHEY; CDR2 reads SVGAGI. The CDR3 has 14 amino acids. The V end lost 6 bases, the J end lost 0 bases, and 11 bases lay between the germline ends. CDR3 coding DNA: TGTGCCAGCAGGAGAGCCGGCATGAACACTGAAGCTTTCTTT. It is translated as CASRRAGMNTEAFF.

This rearrangement joins TRBV7-8 to TRBJ2-2; 11 positions agree with TRBD2. The CDR3 has 16 residues. Germline V gene lookup returns CDR1 SGHVS and CDR2 FQNEAQ. J gave up 6 bases and V 4 bases, and 7 bases lay outside the gene matches. The CDR3 sequence is CASSWKLAGEAGELFF. Here the CDR3 DNA reads TGTGCCAGCAGCTGGAAACTAGCGGGAGAGGCCGGGGAGCTGTTTTTT.